This T cell receptor beta chain was observed in a study of blood T cells in healthy people across ages. Germline CDR1 and CDR2: PRHDT and FYEKMQ (reference sequence). This CDR3 comprises 13 residues. Trimming removed 5 bases from V and 5 bases from J; junction bases left unmatched: 5. The study isolated at least 6 million PBMCs from each sample. Total RNA, at least 5 micrograms per sample, came from PBMCs. Study-level points and caveats: Both naive CD4+ cell counts and diversity were greater in long-lived donors than in aged donors.

It was with a sample-barcoded 5' primer and a J-beta primer mix that a second PCR of roughly 6 to 12 cycles was run. The authors tagged each cDNA molecule using a template-switch adaptor with 12 random nucleotides. MiXCR, applied by TCRdb to the 5' RACE reads, yields one record per CDR3 protein. The sample has around 1.7 million distinct CDR3 sequences, roughly 27% seen once. This clonotype appeared many times. Its matching antigen is unknown. Input material: blood. The receptor was derived from a woman between 25 and 40 years old in good health. The chain employs TRBV13 and TRBJ2-7; 8 bases match TRBD1. The CDR3: CASSPPTGDEQYF. The DNA of the CDR3 is TGTGCCAGCAGCCCCCCGACAGGGGACGAGCAGTACTTC.